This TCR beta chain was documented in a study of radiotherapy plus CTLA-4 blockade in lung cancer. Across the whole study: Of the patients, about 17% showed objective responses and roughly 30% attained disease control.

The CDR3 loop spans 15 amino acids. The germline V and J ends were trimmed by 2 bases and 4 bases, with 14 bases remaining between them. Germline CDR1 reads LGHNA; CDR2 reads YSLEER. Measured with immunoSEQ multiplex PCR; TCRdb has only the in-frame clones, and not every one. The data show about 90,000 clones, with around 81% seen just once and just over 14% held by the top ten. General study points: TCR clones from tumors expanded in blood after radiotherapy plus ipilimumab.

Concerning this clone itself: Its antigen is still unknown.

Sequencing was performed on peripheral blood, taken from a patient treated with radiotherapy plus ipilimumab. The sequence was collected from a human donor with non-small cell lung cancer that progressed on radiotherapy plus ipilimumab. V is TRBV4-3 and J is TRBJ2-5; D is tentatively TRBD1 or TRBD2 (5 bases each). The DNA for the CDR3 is TGCGCCAGCAGCCAATATAGAGGGGTACCAGAGACCCAGTACTTC. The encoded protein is CASSQYRGVPETQYF.